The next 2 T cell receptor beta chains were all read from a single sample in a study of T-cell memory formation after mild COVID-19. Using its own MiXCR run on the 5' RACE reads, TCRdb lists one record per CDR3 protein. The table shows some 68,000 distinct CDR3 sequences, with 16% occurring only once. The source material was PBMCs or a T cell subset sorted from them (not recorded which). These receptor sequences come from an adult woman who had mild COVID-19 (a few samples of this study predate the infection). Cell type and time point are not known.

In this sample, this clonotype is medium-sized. The CDR3 DNA is TGCAGCGTTGTGGCGGCCACAGCCTACAATGAGCAGTTCTTC. It specifies CSVVAATAYNEQFF. The chain links TRBV29-1 to TRBJ2-1; D not resolved. The V end was cut by 4 bases, the J end by 2 bases, with 12 bases between. The CDR3 loop spans 14 amino acids. Germline CDR1 and CDR2: SQVTM and ANQGSEA.

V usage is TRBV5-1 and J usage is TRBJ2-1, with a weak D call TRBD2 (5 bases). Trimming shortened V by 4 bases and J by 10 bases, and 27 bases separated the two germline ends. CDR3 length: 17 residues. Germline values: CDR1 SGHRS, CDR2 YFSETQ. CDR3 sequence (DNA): TGCGCCAGCAGCCCCTCCAGGCTCCTAGCCCCCGCCAGCGAGCAGTTCTTC. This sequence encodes CASSPSRLLAPASEQFF.